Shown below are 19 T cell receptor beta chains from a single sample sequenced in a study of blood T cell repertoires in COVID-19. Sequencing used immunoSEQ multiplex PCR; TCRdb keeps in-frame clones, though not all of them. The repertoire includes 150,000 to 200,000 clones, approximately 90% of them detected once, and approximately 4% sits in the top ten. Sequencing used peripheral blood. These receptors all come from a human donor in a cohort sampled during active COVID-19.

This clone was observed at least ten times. The CDR3, as DNA: TGTGCCAGCAGCCCCAGTAGTAGCGACATCCTTTACAATGAGCAGTTCTTC. Encoded protein: CASSPSSSDILYNEQFF. The chain uses TRBV7-9 and TRBJ2-1; TRBD2 is a possible D gene (5 bases). The ends were cut back, 5 bases at V and 4 bases at J, with 21 bases in the middle. The CDR3 runs to 17 residues. In germline, CDR1 is SEHNR, CDR2 FQNEAQ (reference sequence).

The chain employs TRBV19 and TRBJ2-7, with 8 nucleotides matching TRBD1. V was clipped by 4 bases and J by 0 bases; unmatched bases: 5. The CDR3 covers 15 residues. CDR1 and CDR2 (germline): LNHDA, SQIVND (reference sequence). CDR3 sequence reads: CASSTSTGASYEQYF. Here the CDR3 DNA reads TGTGCCAGTAGTACCTCGACAGGGGCCTCCTACGAGCAGTACTTC.

CDR3 nucleotide sequence: TGTGCCAGCAAATGGCAGGGGGGTGCCAAAAACATTCAGTACTTC. It is translated as CASKWQGGAKNIQYF. This chain uses TRBV2 with TRBJ2-4, with D possibly being TRBD1 (7 bases). Germline CDR1 and CDR2: SNHLY and FYNNEI. This CDR3 has 15 residues. V dropped 7 bases and J dropped 1 base, with 14 bases sitting between them.

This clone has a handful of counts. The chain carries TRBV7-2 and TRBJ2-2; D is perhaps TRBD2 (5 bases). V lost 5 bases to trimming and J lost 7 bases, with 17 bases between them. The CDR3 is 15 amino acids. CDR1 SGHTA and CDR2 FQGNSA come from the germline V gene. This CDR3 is CASSLRLPSDGELFF. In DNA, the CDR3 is TGTGCCAGCAGCCTTAGACTACCAAGCGACGGGGAGCTGTTTTTT.

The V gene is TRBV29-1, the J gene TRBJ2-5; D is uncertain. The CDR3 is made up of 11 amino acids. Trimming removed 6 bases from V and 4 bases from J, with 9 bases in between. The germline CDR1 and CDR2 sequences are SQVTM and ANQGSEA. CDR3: CSVAGSETQYF. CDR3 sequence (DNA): TGCAGCGTGGCCGGGTCAGAGACCCAGTACTTC.

Here the CDR3 reads CASSPFRGSNSPLHF. DNA for the CDR3: TGTGCCAGCAGCCCATTCAGGGGTAGTAATTCACCCCTCCACTTT. The chain combines TRBV7-2 with TRBJ1-6; possibly TRBD1 for D (6 bases). The CDR3 runs to 15 residues. The ends were cut back, 5 bases at V and 6 bases at J, with 14 bases in the middle. Germline V gene lookup returns CDR1 SGHTA and CDR2 FQGNSA.

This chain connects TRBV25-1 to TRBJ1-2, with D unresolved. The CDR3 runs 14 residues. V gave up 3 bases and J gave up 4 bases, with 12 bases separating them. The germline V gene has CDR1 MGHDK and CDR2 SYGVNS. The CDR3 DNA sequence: TGTGCCAGCAGTGACTCGACAACCCGCTATGGCTACACCTTC. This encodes CASSDSTTRYGYTF.

The CDR3 is CASSQPGAWDGYTF. In DNA form, the CDR3 reads TGTGCCAGCAGCCAGCCGGGAGCTTGGGATGGCTACACCTTC. The chain combines TRBV7-2 with TRBJ1-2; D is undetermined. Trimming removed 5 bases at V and 6 bases at J, with 16 bases between. The CDR3 extends over 14 amino acids. Germline values: CDR1 SGHTA, CDR2 FQGNSA.

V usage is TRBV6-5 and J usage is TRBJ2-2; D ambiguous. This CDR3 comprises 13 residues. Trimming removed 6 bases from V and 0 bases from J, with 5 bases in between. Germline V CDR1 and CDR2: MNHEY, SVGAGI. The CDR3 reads CASSVPNTGELFF. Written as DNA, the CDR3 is TGTGCCAGCAGCGTCCCGAACACCGGGGAGCTGTTTTTT.

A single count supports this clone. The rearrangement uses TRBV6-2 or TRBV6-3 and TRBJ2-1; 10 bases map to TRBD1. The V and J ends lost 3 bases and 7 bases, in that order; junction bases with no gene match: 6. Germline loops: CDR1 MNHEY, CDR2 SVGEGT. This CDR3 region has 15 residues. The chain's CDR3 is CASSYPQGQGNEQFF. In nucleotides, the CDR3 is TGTGCCAGCAGTTATCCCCAGGGACAGGGGAATGAGCAGTTCTTC.

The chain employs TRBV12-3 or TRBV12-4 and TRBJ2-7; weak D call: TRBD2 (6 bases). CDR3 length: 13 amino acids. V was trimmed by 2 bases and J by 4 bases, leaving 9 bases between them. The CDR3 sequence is CASSLRGMYEQYF. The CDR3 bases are TGTGCCAGCAGTTTACGCGGGATGTACGAGCAGTACTTC.

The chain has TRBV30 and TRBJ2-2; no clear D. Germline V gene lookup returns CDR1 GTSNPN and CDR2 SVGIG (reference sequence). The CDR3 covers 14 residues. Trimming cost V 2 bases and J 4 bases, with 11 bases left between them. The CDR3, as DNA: TGTGCCTGGAGTCCCCCATACTTCACCGGGGAGCTGTTTTTT. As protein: CAWSPPYFTGELFF.

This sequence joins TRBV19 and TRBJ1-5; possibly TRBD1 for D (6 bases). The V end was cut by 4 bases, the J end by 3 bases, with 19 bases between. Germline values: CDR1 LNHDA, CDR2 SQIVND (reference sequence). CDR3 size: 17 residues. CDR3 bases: TGTGCCAGTAGTACATGGGAGGGGGGGGCCGACAATCAGCCCCAGCATTTT. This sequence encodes CASSTWEGGADNQPQHF.

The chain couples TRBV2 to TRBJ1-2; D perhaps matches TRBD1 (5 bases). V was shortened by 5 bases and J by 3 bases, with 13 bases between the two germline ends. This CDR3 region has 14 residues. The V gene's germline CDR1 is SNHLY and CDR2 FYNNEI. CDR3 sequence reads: CASSPTTDHYGYTF. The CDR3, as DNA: TGTGCCAGCAGTCCAACGACAGATCACTATGGCTACACCTTC.

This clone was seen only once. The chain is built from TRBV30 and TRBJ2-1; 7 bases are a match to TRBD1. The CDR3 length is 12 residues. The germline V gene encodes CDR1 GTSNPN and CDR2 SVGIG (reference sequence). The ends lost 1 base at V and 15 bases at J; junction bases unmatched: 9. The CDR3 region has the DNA TGTGCCTGGAGTGAGACAGGGTCCCCTACGTTCTTC. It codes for CAWSETGSPTFF.

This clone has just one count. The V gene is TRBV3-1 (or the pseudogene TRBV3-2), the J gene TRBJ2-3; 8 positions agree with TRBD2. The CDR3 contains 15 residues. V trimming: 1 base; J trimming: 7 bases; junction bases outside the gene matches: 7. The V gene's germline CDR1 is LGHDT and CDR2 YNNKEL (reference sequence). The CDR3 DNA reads TGTGCCAGCAGCCAAGGGCTAGCGGGCCTTTATACGCAGTATTTT. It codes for CASSQGLAGLYTQYF.

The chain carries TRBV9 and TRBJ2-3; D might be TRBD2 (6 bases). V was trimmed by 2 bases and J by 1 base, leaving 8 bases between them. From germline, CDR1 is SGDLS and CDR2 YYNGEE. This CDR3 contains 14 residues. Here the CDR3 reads CASSVGRGTDTQYF. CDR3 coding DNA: TGTGCCAGCAGCGTCGGGAGAGGCACAGATACGCAGTATTTT.

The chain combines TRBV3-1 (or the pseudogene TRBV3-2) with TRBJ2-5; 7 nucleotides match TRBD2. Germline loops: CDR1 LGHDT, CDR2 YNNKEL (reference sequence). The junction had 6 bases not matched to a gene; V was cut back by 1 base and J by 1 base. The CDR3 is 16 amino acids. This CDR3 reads CASSQGSLAVQETQYF. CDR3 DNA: TGTGCCAGCAGCCAAGGAAGCCTAGCGGTCCAAGAGACCCAGTACTTC.

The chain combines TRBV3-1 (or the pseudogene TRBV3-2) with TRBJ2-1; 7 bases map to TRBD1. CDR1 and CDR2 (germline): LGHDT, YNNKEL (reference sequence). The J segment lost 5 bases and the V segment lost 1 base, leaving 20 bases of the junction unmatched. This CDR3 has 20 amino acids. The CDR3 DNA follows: TGTGCCAGCAGCCAAGGGGGATTGACAGGGTTAAATAGATATAACAATGAGCAGTTCTTC. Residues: CASSQGGLTGLNRYNNEQFF.